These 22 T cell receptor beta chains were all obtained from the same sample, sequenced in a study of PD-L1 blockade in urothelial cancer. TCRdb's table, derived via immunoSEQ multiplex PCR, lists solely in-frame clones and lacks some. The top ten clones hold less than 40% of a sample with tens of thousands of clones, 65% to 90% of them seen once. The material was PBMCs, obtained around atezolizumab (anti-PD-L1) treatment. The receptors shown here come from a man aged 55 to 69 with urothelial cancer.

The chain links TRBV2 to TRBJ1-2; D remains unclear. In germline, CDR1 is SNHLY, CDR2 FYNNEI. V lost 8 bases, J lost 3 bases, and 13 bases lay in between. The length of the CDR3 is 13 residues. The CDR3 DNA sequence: TGTGCCAGCGAGGCAGATCCTGACTATGGCTACACCTTC. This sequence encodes CASEADPDYGYTF.

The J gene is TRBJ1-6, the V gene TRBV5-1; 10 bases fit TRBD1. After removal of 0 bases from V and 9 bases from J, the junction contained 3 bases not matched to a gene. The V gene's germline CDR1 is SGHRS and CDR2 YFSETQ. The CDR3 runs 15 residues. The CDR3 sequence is CASSLGQGASSPLHF. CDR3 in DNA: TGCGCCAGCAGCTTGGGACAGGGGGCAAGTTCACCCCTCCACTTT.

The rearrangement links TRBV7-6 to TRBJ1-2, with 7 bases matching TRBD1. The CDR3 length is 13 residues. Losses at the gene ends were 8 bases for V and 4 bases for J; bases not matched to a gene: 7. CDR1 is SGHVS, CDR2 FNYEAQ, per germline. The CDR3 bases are TGTGCCAGCGGTGGCGGGACAGCCTATGGCTACACCTTC. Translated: CASGGGTAYGYTF.

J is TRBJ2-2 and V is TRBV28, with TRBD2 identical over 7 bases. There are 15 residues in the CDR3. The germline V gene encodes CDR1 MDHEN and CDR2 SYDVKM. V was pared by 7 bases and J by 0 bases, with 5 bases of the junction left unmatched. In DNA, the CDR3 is TGTGCCAGCACCCGGGGAGGGACGAACACCGGGGAGCTGTTTTTT. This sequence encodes CASTRGGTNTGELFF.

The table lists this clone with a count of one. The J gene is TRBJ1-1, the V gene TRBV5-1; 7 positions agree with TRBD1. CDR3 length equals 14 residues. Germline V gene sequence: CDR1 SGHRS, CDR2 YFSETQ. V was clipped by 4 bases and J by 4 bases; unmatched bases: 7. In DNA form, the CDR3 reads TGCGCCAGCAGCCCCAGACAGGGTCCCACTGAAGCTTTCTTT. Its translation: CASSPRQGPTEAFF.

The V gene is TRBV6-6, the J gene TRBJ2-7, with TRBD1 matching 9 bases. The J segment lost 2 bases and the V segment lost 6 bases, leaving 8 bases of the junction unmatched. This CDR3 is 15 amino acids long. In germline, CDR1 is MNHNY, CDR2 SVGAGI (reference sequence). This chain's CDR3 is CASRIDRGFPYEQYF. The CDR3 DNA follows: TGTGCCAGCAGAATTGACAGGGGGTTCCCCTACGAGCAGTACTTC.

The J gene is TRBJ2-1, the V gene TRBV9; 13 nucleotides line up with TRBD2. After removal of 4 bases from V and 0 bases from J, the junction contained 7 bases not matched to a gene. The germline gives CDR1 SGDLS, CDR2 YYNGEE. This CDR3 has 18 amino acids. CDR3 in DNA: TGTGCCAGCAGCCCAGGACTAGCGGGAGTCCCCTCCTACAATGAGCAGTTCTTC. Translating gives CASSPGLAGVPSYNEQFF.

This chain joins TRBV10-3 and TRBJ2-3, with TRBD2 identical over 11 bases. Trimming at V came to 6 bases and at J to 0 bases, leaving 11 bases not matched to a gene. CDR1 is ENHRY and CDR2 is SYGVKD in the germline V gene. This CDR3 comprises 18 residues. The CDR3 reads CAISKTSGGISSTDTQYF. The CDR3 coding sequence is TGTGCCATCAGCAAAACTAGCGGGGGTATTTCTAGCACAGATACGCAGTATTTT.

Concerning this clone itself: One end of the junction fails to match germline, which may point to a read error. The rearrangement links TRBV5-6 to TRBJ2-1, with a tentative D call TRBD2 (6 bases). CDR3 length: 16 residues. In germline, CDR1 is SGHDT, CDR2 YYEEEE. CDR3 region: CASGLIVGTYDNEQFF. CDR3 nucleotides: TGTGCCAGCGGCTTGATCGTCGGGACTTACGACAATGAGCAGTTCTTC.

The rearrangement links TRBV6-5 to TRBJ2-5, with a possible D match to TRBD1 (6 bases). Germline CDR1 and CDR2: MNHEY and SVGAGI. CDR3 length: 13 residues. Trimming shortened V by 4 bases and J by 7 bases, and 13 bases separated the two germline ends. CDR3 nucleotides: TGTGCCAGCAGTTTGGGACAAGATGGGACCCAGTACTTC. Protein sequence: CASSLGQDGTQYF.

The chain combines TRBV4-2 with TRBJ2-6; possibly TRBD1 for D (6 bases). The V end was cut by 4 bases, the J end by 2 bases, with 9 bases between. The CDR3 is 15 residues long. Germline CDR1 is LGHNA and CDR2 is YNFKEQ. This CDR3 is CASSLSGAGANVLTF. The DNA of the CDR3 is TGTGCCAGCAGCCTGTCAGGGGCTGGGGCCAACGTCCTGACTTTC.

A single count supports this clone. The CDR3 region has the DNA TGTGCCAGCAGCACCTCCGGGACAGGGGATCGTGGCTACACCTTC. Protein: CASSTSGTGDRGYTF. This chain joins TRBV5-6 and TRBJ1-2, with 10 positions matching TRBD1. Per the germline V gene, CDR1 is SGHDT and CDR2 is YYEEEE. The CDR3 covers 15 residues. With V trimmed by 4 bases and J by 7 bases, 10 bases remained unmatched.

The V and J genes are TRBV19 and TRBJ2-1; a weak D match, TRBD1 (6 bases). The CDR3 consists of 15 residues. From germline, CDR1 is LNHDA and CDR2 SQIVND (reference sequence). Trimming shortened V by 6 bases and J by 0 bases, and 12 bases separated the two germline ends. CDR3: CASRQDRSSYNEQFF. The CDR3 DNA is TGTGCCAGTAGACAAGACAGGAGCTCCTACAATGAGCAGTTCTTC.

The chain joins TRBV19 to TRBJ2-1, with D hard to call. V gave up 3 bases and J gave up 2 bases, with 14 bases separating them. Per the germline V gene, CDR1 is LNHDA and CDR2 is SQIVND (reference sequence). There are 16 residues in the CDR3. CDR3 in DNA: TGTGCCAGTAGTATCCGGGTTAGGTACCCCTACAATGAGCAGTTCTTC. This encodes CASSIRVRYPYNEQFF.

The CDR3: CASSTQGATSTDTQYF. The CDR3 nucleotides are TGTGCCAGCAGCACCCAAGGGGCGACAAGCACAGATACGCAGTATTTT. This chain uses TRBV21-1 with TRBJ2-3; the DNA was not compared with TRBD1, the D call given in the table. TRBV21-1 is given as a pseudogene. This CDR3 has 16 amino acids.

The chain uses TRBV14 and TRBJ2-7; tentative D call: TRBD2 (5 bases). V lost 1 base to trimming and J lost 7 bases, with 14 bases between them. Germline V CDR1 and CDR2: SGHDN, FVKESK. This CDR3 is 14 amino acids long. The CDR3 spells CASSQVGGRKEQYF. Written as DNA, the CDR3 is TGTGCCAGCAGCCAAGTGGGCGGGCGGAAGGAGCAGTACTTC.

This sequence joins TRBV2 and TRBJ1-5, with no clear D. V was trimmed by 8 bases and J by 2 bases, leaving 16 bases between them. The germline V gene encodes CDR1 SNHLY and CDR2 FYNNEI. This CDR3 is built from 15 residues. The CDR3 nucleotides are TGTGCCAGCGGATGGACTGGCGCGGGCAATCAGCCCCAGCATTTT. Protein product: CASGWTGAGNQPQHF.

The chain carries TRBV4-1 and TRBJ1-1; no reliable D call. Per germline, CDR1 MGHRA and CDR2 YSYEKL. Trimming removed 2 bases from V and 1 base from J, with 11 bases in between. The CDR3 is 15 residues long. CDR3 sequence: CASSQMREGNTEAFF. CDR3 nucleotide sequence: TGCGCCAGCAGCCAAATGAGGGAAGGGAACACTGAAGCTTTCTTT.

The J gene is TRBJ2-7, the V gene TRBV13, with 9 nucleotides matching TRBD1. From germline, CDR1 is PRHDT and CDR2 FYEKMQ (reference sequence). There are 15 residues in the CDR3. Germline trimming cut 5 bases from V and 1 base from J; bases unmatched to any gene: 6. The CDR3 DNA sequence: TGTGCCAGCAGCCCCCGGGACAGGGCTTCCTACGAGCAGTACTTC. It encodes CASSPRDRASYEQYF. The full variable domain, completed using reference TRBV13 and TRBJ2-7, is AAGVIQSPRHLIKEKRETATLKCYPIPRHDTVYWYQQGPGQDPQFLISFYEKMQSDKGSIPDRFSAQQFSDYHSELNMSSLELGDSALYFCASSPRDRASYEQYFGPGTRLTVT.

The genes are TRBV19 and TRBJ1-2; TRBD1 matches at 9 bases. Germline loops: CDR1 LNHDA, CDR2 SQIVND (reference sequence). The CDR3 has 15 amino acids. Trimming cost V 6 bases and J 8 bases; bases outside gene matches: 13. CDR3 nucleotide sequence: TGTGCCAGTAGATCCGAGAGTCCGGGACAGGGCGGCTACACCTTC. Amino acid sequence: CASRSESPGQGGYTF.

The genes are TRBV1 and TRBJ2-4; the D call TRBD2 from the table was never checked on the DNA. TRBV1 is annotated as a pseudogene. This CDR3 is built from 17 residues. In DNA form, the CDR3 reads TGCACCAGCAGCCATGGTACTAGGACTAGTTGGCTCCCCATTCAGTACTTC. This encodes CTSSHGTRTSWLPIQYF.

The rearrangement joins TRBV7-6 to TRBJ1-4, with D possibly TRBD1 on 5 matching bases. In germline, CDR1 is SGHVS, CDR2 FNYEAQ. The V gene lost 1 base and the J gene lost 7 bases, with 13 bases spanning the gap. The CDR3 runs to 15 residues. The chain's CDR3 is CASSLGPGWTEKLFF. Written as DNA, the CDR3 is TGTGCCAGCAGCTTAGGTCCAGGGTGGACTGAAAAACTGTTTTTT.